This TCR beta chain was obtained from a study of molecular identifiers for immune sequencing clone quantification. General study results and limits: The study reportedly detected spiked Jurkat TCR RNA from one cell among around 1 million naive cells. In naive cells, under 1% of molecules belonged to clones above 20 RNA copies, against over 99% in effector cells.

Concerning this clonotype itself: The target antigen is unknown.

As previously described, bulk TCR libraries were made using listed TCR primers. TCRdb redid the calling of the PCR reads with MiXCR, one entry per CDR3 protein. This sample has 490,000 or so distinct CDR3 sequences; 20% to 25% occur once, and the top ten carry about 0.8%. The ends were cut back, 7 bases at V and 3 bases at J, with 18 bases in the middle. Germline V lookup: CDR1 MDHEN, CDR2 SYDVKM. This CDR3 has 15 residues. The CD8+CD4-CCR7+CD45RA+ phenotype defined the sorted naive CD8 T cells. The clonotype was recovered from a human donor in good health. Some libraries in this study had Jurkat cell RNA spiked in. Sequencing was done on a sample of naive CD8+ T cells from blood, with Jurkat cell RNA spiked in. Subset indicated: FACS-sorted CD8+CD4-CCR7+CD45RA+ naive T cells. The gene calls are TRBV28 and TRBJ2-5; possibly TRBD1 or TRBD2 for D (6 bases each). CDR3 sequence reads: CASTAPHGGEETQYF. The CDR3 DNA sequence: TGTGCCAGCACCGCCCCCCACGGGGGCGAAGAGACCCAGTACTTC. The whole variable domain, filled in from reference TRBV28 and TRBJ2-5, reads DVKVTQSSRYLVKRTGEKVFLECVQDMDHENMFWYRQDPGLGLRLIYFSYDVKMKEKGDIPEGYSVSREKKERFSLILESASTNQTSMYLCASTAPHGGEETQYFGPGTRLLVL.